Reported below is one T cell receptor (beta chain). The data originate from a study of blood T cell repertoires in COVID-19. CDR3 length: 16 amino acids. V dropped 4 bases and J dropped 2; count of bases not matched to a gene: 3. Germline V CDR1 and CDR2: LGHDT, YNNKEL (reference sequence). The assay was immunoSEQ multiplex PCR, and TCRdb's table has in-frame clones only and misses some. This table has 250,000 to 300,000 clones, 89% appearing once. Sequencing used PBMCs or T cells enriched from blood (not recorded which). This chain connects TRBV3-1 (or the pseudogene TRBV3-2) to TRBJ2-3; TRBD2 matches at 13 bases. This clonotype was sampled from a woman aged 45-65 years who had been exposed to COVID-19. CDR3 bases: TGTGCCAGCAGCCTGACTAGCGGGGGGCCCACAGATACGCAGTATTTT. This gives the protein CASSLTSGGPTDTQYF.